Listed here are 11 T cell receptor beta chains from one sample, sequenced in a study of CD8+CD57+ T cells in acquired aplastic anemia. The TCR beta profiling, which covered VDJ combination and CDR3 sequence, was carried out using genomic DNA as the template. Using its own MiXCR run on the reads, TCRdb lists one record per CDR3 protein. This table has 260,000 or so distinct CDR3 sequences, approximately 45% appearing once. Flow cytometry had shown expanded CD8+CD57+ cells in the patients chosen for sequencing. Material: sorted CD4+, CD8+, or CD8+CD57+ T cells (not recorded which) from PBMCs. The receptor source for this set is a human donor with aplastic anemia.

The gene calls are TRBV25-1 and TRBJ2-2, with D hard to call. The CDR3 consists of 11 residues. Germline lookup yields CDR1 MGHDK and CDR2 SYGVNS. The V end lost 4 bases, the J end lost 8 bases, and 5 bases lay between the germline ends. The CDR3 DNA reads TGTGCCAGCAGTGTTGTAGGGGAGCTGTTTTTT. Amino acids: CASSVVGELFF.

The chain employs TRBV2 and TRBJ1-1; 11 bases are shared with TRBD1. The CDR3 contains 15 residues. V lost 5 bases to trimming and J lost 6 bases; unmatched junction nucleotides: 8. Germline CDR1 reads SNHLY; CDR2 reads FYNNEI. This chain's CDR3 is CASSLRGQGVSEAFF. DNA for the CDR3: TGTGCCAGCAGTCTCCGGGGACAGGGGGTTTCTGAAGCTTTCTTT.

This clonotype showed up many times. The chain carries TRBV6-4 and TRBJ1-4; 9 bases line up with TRBD1. The J segment lost 7 bases and the V segment lost 5 bases, leaving 8 bases of the junction unmatched. This CDR3 comprises 15 residues. Germline values: CDR1 MRHNA, CDR2 SNTAGT. The DNA for the CDR3 is TGTGCCAGCAGTCCGGACAGGGGCGGAGGTGAAAAACTGTTTTTT. Protein sequence: CASSPDRGGGEKLFF.

V usage is TRBV5-4 and J usage is TRBJ1-2; 10 bases align to TRBD1. The J segment lost 7 bases and the V segment lost 5 bases, leaving 11 bases of the junction unmatched. The CDR3 is made up of 15 amino acids. Germline CDR1 and CDR2: SGHNT and YYREEE (reference sequence). The CDR3 protein is CASRTYGTGAGGYTF. The DNA for the CDR3 is TGTGCCAGCAGAACCTACGGGACAGGGGCCGGTGGCTACACCTTC. Looking up the rest from reference TRBV5-4 and TRBJ1-2 gives the full variable domain: ETGVTQSPTHLIKTRGQQVTLRCSSQSGHNTVSWYQQALGQGPQFIFQYYREEENGRGNFPPRFSGLQFPNYSSELNVNALELDDSALYLCASRTYGTGAGGYTFGSGTRLTVV.

Concerning this clonotype itself: A much bigger clone sits one base away, suggesting this may be a read error. The chain links TRBV10-3 to TRBJ1-6, with TRBD1 identical over 7 bases. Germline CDR1 ENHRY, CDR2 SYGVKD. The CDR3 runs 15 residues. The trim removed 5 bases at V and 7 bases at J, leaving 8 bases unmatched. The CDR3: CAISYRGIENSPLHF. The CDR3 DNA is TGTGCCATCAGTTACAGGGGCATCGAAAATTCACCCCTCCACTTT.

As for this clonotype: One base away lies a much larger clone, so this may be a sequencing read error. This rearrangement joins TRBV6-5 to TRBJ1-2; D remains unclear. CDR1 and CDR2 from the germline V gene are MNHEY and SVGAGI. The CDR3 runs 11 residues. V lost 2 bases and J lost 3, with 1 base in between. CDR3 region: CASSYHYGYTF. The CDR3 DNA reads TGTGCCAGCAGTTACCACTATGGCTACACCTTC.

V and J are TRBV7-2 and TRBJ2-7; the match to TRBD2 covers 10 bases. V dropped 5 bases and J dropped 6; count of bases not matched to a gene: 7. CDR3 length: 14 residues. The germline V gene encodes CDR1 SGHTA and CDR2 FQGNSA. CDR3 in DNA: TGTGCCAGCAGCCCGCAGGGACTAGCGTCCGAGCAGTACTTC. This gives the protein CASSPQGLASEQYF.

This chain joins TRBV6-2 or TRBV6-3 and TRBJ1-3; possible D gene TRBD1, 6 bases. This CDR3 contains 14 residues. Trimming removed 6 bases at V and 0 bases at J, with 9 bases between. Germline-derived CDR1 and CDR2 are MNHEY and SVGEGT. The CDR3 region is CASRTGGSGNTIYF. CDR3 DNA: TGTGCCAGCAGGACAGGAGGCTCTGGAAACACCATATATTTT.

This clonotype came up many times. This chain links TRBV6-4 with TRBJ2-3; D is possibly TRBD1 or TRBD2 (5 bases each). Trimming shortened V by 5 bases and J by 6 bases, and 21 bases separated the two germline ends. This CDR3 comprises 16 residues. Per the germline V gene, CDR1 is MRHNA and CDR2 is SNTAGT. The CDR3 coding sequence is TGTGCCAGCAGTATATCCGGGACCCTGGAGAGGGATACGCAGTATTTT. Amino acids: CASSISGTLERDTQYF.

This clonotype was seen at least ten times. The chain links TRBV20-1 to TRBJ2-5; 8 bases align to TRBD2. Germline V gene sequence: CDR1 DFQATT, CDR2 SNEGSKA (reference sequence). The V and J ends lost 0 bases and 0 bases, in that order; junction bases with no gene match: 6. The CDR3 totals 16 residues. The CDR3: CSARDWAAGDQETQYF. As DNA, the CDR3 is TGCAGTGCTAGAGATTGGGCAGCGGGGGACCAAGAGACCCAGTACTTC.

This sequence joins TRBV15 and TRBJ2-1, with TRBD2 as a possible D gene (5 bases). The CDR3 runs 14 residues. V was cut by 7 bases and J by 8 bases, with 18 bases left in between. CDR1 is LNHNV and CDR2 is YYDKDF in the germline V gene (reference sequence). CDR3 coding DNA: TGTGCCACCAAAAAGTCGGCGGGTTTCGATGAGCAGTTCTTC. It yields the protein CATKKSAGFDEQFF. The full variable domain, its missing parts supplied by reference TRBV15 and TRBJ2-1, is DAMVIQNPRYQVTQFGKPVTLSCSQTLNHNVMYWYQQKSSQAPKLLFHYYDKDFNNEADTPDNFQSRRPNTSFCFLDIRSPGLGDTAMYLCATKKSAGFDEQFFGPGTRLTVL.